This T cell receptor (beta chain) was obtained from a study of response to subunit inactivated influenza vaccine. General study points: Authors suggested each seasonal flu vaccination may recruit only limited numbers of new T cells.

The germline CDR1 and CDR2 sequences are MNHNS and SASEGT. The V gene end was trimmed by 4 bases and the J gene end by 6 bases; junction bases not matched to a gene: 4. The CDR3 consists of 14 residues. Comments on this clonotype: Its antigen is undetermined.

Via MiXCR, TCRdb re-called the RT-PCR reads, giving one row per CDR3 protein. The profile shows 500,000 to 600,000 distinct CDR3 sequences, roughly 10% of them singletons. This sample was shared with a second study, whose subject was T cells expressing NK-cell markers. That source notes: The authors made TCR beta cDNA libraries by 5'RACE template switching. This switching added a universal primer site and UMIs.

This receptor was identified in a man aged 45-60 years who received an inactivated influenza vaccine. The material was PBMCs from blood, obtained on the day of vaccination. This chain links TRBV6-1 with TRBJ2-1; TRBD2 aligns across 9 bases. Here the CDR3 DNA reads TGTGCCAGCAGTGCTAGCGGGATAGGCAATGAGCAGTTCTTC. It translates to CASSASGIGNEQFF.